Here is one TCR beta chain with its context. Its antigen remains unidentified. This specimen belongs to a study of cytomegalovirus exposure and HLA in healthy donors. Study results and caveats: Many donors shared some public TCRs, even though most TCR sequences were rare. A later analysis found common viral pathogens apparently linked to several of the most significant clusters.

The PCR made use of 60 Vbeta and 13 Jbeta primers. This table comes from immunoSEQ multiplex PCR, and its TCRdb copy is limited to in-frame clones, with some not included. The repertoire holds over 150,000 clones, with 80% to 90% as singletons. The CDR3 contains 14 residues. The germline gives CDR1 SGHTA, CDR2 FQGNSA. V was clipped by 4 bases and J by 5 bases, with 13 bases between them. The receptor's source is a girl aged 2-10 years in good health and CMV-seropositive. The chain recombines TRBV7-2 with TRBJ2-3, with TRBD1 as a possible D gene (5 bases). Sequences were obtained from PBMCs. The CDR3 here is CASSSQVSGDTQYF. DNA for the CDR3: TGTGCCAGCAGCTCACAGGTATCTGGAGATACGCAGTATTTT.